The clone carrying this T cell receptor beta chain was recorded at least ten times. The data belong to a study of human T cells and chemical hapten exposure. TCRdb re-called the RACE reads with MiXCR, one entry per CDR3 protein. The repertoire holds fewer than 100,000 distinct CDR3 sequences, about 10% seen once, with about 3.5% in the top ten. Trimming left V 5 bases short and J 9 bases short, with 13 bases between. Germline V lookup: CDR1 LGHDT, CDR2 YNNKEL (reference sequence). There are 12 residues in the CDR3. Time point specified: patch test 1, 2 weeks after DPC sensitization. Treatment here: therapeutic diphenylcyclopropenone sensitization with weekly scalp DPC.

The rearrangement joins TRBV3-1 to TRBJ2-5, with D possibly called TRBD1 or TRBD2 (5 bases each). The receptor's source is a woman aged 55 to 70 with alopecia areata. Some clones in this sample may be carry-over from other donors' samples. Sequences were derived from whole blood, sampled in connection with sensitization to the hapten diphenylcyclopropenone (DPC). For the CDR3, the DNA is TGTGCCAGCAGCGTAAAGTTGGGGGCCCAGTACTTC. Translation: CASSVKLGAQYF.